One and the same sample provided the 32 T cell receptor beta chains below, sequenced in a study of CD8 T cells in ankylosing spondylitis. For these TCRs, the target antigens are not known. One entry per CDR3 protein results from TCRdb running MiXCR on the 5' RACE reads. Of about 500,000 distinct CDR3 sequences in the sample, approximately 5.3% were seen once. General study findings and limits: Seemingly characteristic of ankylosing spondylitis blood was a TCR beta motif consisting of about 8 highly homologous variants.

The sample taken for sequencing was blood, either unsorted or a sorted T cell fraction (not recorded which). These TCRs come from a male donor with ankylosing spondylitis.

This clonotype showed up many times. The chain carries TRBV6-1 and TRBJ2-7; 7 bases are a match to TRBD1. The J segment lost 3 bases and the V segment lost 7 bases, leaving 6 bases of the junction unmatched. The CDR3 has 13 amino acids. CDR1 is MNHNS, CDR2 SASEGT, per germline. CDR3 DNA sequence: TGTGCCAGCACCAGGACAGGAGGCTACGAGCAGTACTTC. Its protein is CASTRTGGYEQYF.

This clonotype was observed many times. The rearrangement uses TRBV9 and TRBJ1-1; D call uncertain. This CDR3 has 15 residues. Per germline, CDR1 SGDLS and CDR2 YYNGEE. The V end lost 4 bases, the J end lost 2 bases, and 15 bases lay between the germline ends. The CDR3 region has the DNA TGTGCCAGCAGCATCCGACCGGCTACTAACACTGAAGCTTTCTTT. This gives the protein CASSIRPATNTEAFF.

This clonotype showed up many times. The rearrangement uses TRBV6-1 and TRBJ1-2; no firm D call. Per the germline V gene, CDR1 is MNHNS and CDR2 is SASEGT. V was clipped by 5 bases and J by 6 bases, with 22 bases between them. There are 16 residues in the CDR3. In DNA form, the CDR3 reads TGTGCCAGCAGTCCACGAGCCGGCTTTTGGGTGGATGGCTACACCTTC. This codes for CASSPRAGFWVDGYTF.

This clonotype was recorded many times. The chain joins TRBV7-9 to TRBJ1-6, with 8 bases fitting TRBD1. The CDR3 runs to 15 residues. V lost 5 bases, J lost 8 bases, and 8 bases stayed unmatched. Germline V gene lookup returns CDR1 SEHNR and CDR2 FQNEAQ (reference sequence). CDR3 region: CASSGWTGRYSPLHF. The CDR3 DNA reads TGTGCCAGCAGCGGATGGACAGGGAGGTATTCACCCCTCCACTTT.

The chain employs TRBV4-1 and TRBJ2-7, with 7 bases that match TRBD1. The germline V gene has CDR1 MGHRA and CDR2 YSYEKL. The CDR3 contains 15 residues. After removal of 3 bases from V and 2 bases from J, the junction contained 7 bases not matched to a gene. The CDR3, as DNA: TGCGCCAGCAGCCAGAGCGACAGGGACACCTACGAGCAGTACTTC. Its translation: CASSQSDRDTYEQYF.

The chain joins TRBV10-3 to TRBJ2-1, with D possibly being TRBD2 (6 bases). The J call could be wrong; TRBJ2-7 is a better fit for the DNA end. Per germline, CDR1 ENHRY and CDR2 SYGVKD. The CDR3 loop spans 12 amino acids. CDR3 nucleotide sequence: TGTGCCATCACCGAGAGGGGAGGTGAGCAGTACTTC. It codes for CAITERGGEQYF.

The sample holds many counts of this clonotype. The CDR3 loop reads CASKVAGAGETQYF. CDR3 DNA sequence: TGTGCCAGCAAAGTAGCGGGAGCGGGGGAGACCCAGTACTTC. The chain combines TRBV28 with TRBJ2-5; 9 nucleotides agree with TRBD2. This CDR3 contains 14 residues. V gave up 7 bases and J gave up 5 bases; unmatched junction bases: 8. The germline CDR1 and CDR2 sequences are MDHEN and SYDVKM. The whole variable domain, filled in from reference TRBV28 and TRBJ2-5, reads DVKVTQSSRYLVKRTGEKVFLECVQDMDHENMFWYRQDPGLGLRLIYFSYDVKMKEKGDIPEGYSVSREKKERFSLILESASTNQTSMYLCASKVAGAGETQYFGPGTRLLVL.

This clonotype was counted only a few times. The chain recombines TRBV30 with TRBJ1-6, with D unclear. CDR3 length: 15 amino acids. Germline CDR1 is GTSNPN and CDR2 is SVGIG (reference sequence). V was shortened by 4 bases and J by 0 bases, with 10 bases between the two germline ends. The CDR3 nucleotides are TGTGCCTGGATGCGACGAGGCTCCTATAATTCACCCCTCCACTTT. It yields the protein CAWMRRGSYNSPLHF.

J is TRBJ2-1 and V is TRBV14; a weak D match, TRBD1 (6 bases). Trimming removed 4 bases from V and 2 bases from J, with 18 bases in between. Per germline, CDR1 SGHDN and CDR2 FVKESK. The CDR3 is made up of 17 amino acids. The CDR3 nucleotides read TGTGCCAGCAGCCGGAAACACCGACAGGCTGCCTACAATGAGCAGTTCTTC. Protein sequence: CASSRKHRQAAYNEQFF.

The J gene is TRBJ2-5, the V gene TRBV18; 8 bases fit TRBD2. The CDR3 extends over 22 amino acids. CDR1 and CDR2 from the germline V gene are KGHSH and LQKENI. V lost 3 bases, J lost 3 bases, and 27 bases stayed unmatched. The CDR3 DNA follows: TGTGCCAGCTCACCTCGGGGGGAGAGAGCCACTAGCGGACCCCTCCCTAAAGAGACCCAGTACTTC. Translation: CASSPRGERATSGPLPKETQYF.

This clonotype was counted at least ten times. The chain has TRBV15 and TRBJ1-5, with 9 bases that match TRBD1. V shed 0 bases, J shed 6 bases, and the junction held 9 bases outside the gene matches. The germline gives CDR1 LNHNV, CDR2 YYDKDF (reference sequence). This CDR3 spans 17 amino acids. CDR3 protein: CATSREGGQGSSQPQHF. In nucleotides, the CDR3 is TGTGCCACCAGCAGAGAGGGGGGACAGGGATCAAGTCAGCCCCAGCATTTT. The whole variable domain, remainder taken from reference TRBV15 and TRBJ1-5, is DAMVIQNPRYQVTQFGKPVTLSCSQTLNHNVMYWYQQKSSQAPKLLFHYYDKDFNNEADTPDNFQSRRPNTSFCFLDIRSPGLGDTAMYLCATSREGGQGSSQPQHFGDGTRLSIL.

CDR3 region: CSGTGATMEQYF. Written as DNA, the CDR3 is TGCAGCGGCACAGGGGCGACTATGGAGCAGTACTTC. The chain recombines TRBV29-1 with TRBJ2-7, with TRBD1 matching 7 bases. The V segment lost 7 bases and the J segment 7 bases; nucleotides outside the gene matches: 10. This CDR3 is 12 amino acids long. Germline CDR1 and CDR2: SQVTM and ANQGSEA.

This clonotype was seen at least ten times. This chain joins TRBV28 and TRBJ2-7, with 7 positions matching TRBD2. Unmatched junction bases numbered 11, after V lost 3 bases and J lost 3 bases. The CDR3 covers 16 residues. The germline V gene encodes CDR1 MDHEN and CDR2 SYDVKM. CDR3 in amino acids: CASSFRGLSRFYEQYF. CDR3 sequence (DNA): TGTGCCAGCAGTTTTAGGGGACTATCAAGGTTCTACGAGCAGTACTTC.

This clonotype has a count of ten or more. The rearrangement uses TRBV29-1 and TRBJ1-2; D unresolved. Germline values: CDR1 SQVTM, CDR2 ANQGSEA. The germline V and J ends were trimmed by 7 bases and 2 bases, with 11 bases remaining between them. The CDR3 extends over 12 amino acids. In DNA form, the CDR3 reads TGCAGCGGCGGGCAGGTCAACTATGGCTACACCTTC. This gives the protein CSGGQVNYGYTF.

In this sample, this clonotype turned up a few times. This sequence joins TRBV4-2 and TRBJ2-1, with D unresolved. The CDR3 totals 16 residues. CDR1 and CDR2 (germline): LGHNA, YNFKEQ. Trimming removed 1 base at V and 1 base at J, with 11 bases between. This chain's CDR3 is CASSQVLSSSYNEQFF. Written as DNA, the CDR3 is TGTGCCAGCAGCCAAGTACTCAGTTCGTCCTACAATGAGCAGTTCTTC.

This clonotype was detected many times. This chain uses TRBV24-1 with TRBJ2-6, with D perhaps TRBD1 or TRBD2 (5 bases each). Trimming pared 3 bases from V and 0 bases from J, leaving 20 bases between. CDR1 and CDR2 from the germline V gene are KGHDR and SFDVKD. CDR3 length: 20 amino acids. DNA for the CDR3: TGTGCCACCAGTGATGTCCCGGGACGCCGTGATTTCTCTGGGGCCAACGTCCTGACTTTC. Translated, it gives CATSDVPGRRDFSGANVLTF.

This clonotype was seen repeatedly, ten times or more. The chain uses TRBV20-1 and TRBJ2-1, with D perhaps TRBD1 or TRBD2 (6 bases each). V lost 6 bases and J lost 3, with 21 bases in between. The V gene's germline CDR1 is DFQATT and CDR2 SNEGSKA (reference sequence). This CDR3 is built from 16 residues. CDR3 residues: CSARGLAEALYNEQFF. The CDR3 DNA reads TGCAGTGCCCGGGGGCTAGCCGAAGCCCTCTACAATGAGCAGTTCTTC.

This clonotype was recorded many times. The rearrangement joins TRBV28 to TRBJ2-5, with D unresolved. This CDR3 region has 14 residues. Germline CDR1 is MDHEN and CDR2 is SYDVKM. The V gene lost 5 bases and the J gene lost 1 base, with 11 bases spanning the gap. The CDR3 nucleotides read TGTGCCAGCAGTGCAGAACCGGGCCAAGAGACCCAGTACTTC. Translating it yields CASSAEPGQETQYF.

V is TRBV24-1 and J is TRBJ2-7; no clear D. Per germline, CDR1 KGHDR and CDR2 SFDVKD. With 7 bases removed from V and 5 bases from J, the gap between germline ends came to 14 bases. CDR3 size: 13 residues. The CDR3 is CATSKMGFNEQYF. CDR3 DNA sequence: TGTGCCACCAGCAAGATGGGGTTTAACGAGCAGTACTTC.

This clonotype was seen repeatedly, ten times or more. This sequence joins TRBV15 and TRBJ2-7; 8 bases line up with TRBD1. Germline V gene lookup returns CDR1 LNHNV and CDR2 YYDKDF (reference sequence). The CDR3 length is 15 residues. The V and J ends lost 4 bases and 1 base, in that order; junction bases with no gene match: 6. CDR3 sequence: CATSKPGQASYEQYF. The CDR3 nucleotides are TGTGCCACCAGCAAACCGGGACAGGCTTCCTACGAGCAGTACTTC.

This clonotype was counted many times. The V gene is TRBV4-2, the J gene TRBJ2-5, with TRBD2 matching 13 bases. This CDR3 has 17 amino acids. Germline-derived CDR1 and CDR2 are LGHNA and YNFKEQ. With 4 bases clipped from V and 9 bases from J, the junction kept 14 bases outside the gene matches. CDR3 residues: CASSRFGTSGKYGAQYF. The CDR3 coding sequence is TGTGCCAGCAGCCGATTCGGGACTAGCGGGAAATATGGGGCCCAGTACTTC.

About this clonotype itself: Given a much more abundant clone one base away, this may be a read error. The genes are TRBV20-1 and TRBJ1-1, with TRBD1 as a possible D gene (5 bases). V was pared by 7 bases and J by 4 bases, with 25 bases between. The CDR3 is 16 amino acids. Germline values: CDR1 DFQATT, CDR2 SNEGSKA (reference sequence). The CDR3 DNA is TGCAGTGTGTACGGGGCAGAGTTTTGGAGGACCACTGAAGCTTTCTTT. Translated: CSVYGAEFWRTTEAFF.

This clonotype occurred a few times. The chain has TRBV30 and TRBJ1-1; maybe TRBD1 (6 bases). Trimming took off 0 bases at V and 1 base at J, with 6 bases between the two ends. Looked up from germline, CDR1 is GTSNPN and CDR2 is SVGIG (reference sequence). CDR3 size: 13 residues. The CDR3 is CAWSVQGNTEAFF. The CDR3 DNA follows: TGTGCCTGGAGTGTACAGGGGAACACTGAAGCTTTCTTT.

This clonotype was seen ten or more times. This chain links TRBV7-2 with TRBJ2-2; the match to TRBD2 covers 8 bases. This CDR3 spans 16 amino acids. The germline CDR1 and CDR2 sequences are SGHTA and FQGNSA. With V trimmed by 4 bases and J by 6 bases, 10 bases remained unmatched. This CDR3 is CASSSRLAGLPGELFF. The CDR3, as DNA: TGTGCCAGCAGCTCCCGGCTAGCGGGCTTACCCGGGGAGCTGTTTTTT.

This clonotype was recorded at least ten times. CDR3 residues: CSARRFAVEIDYGYTF. The CDR3 DNA reads TGCAGTGCTAGAAGGTTCGCTGTGGAAATTGACTATGGCTACACCTTC. The rearrangement links TRBV20-1 to TRBJ1-2, with D uncertain. The CDR3 covers 16 residues. The V and J ends lost 2 bases and 3 bases respectively, with 19 bases between them. The germline V gene has CDR1 DFQATT and CDR2 SNEGSKA (reference sequence).

This clonotype was recorded at least ten times. The J gene is TRBJ1-6, the V gene TRBV10-3; no clear D. The CDR3 covers 14 residues. The V end was cut by 10 bases, the J end by 8 bases, with 18 bases between. CDR1 is ENHRY and CDR2 is SYGVKD in the germline V gene. The CDR3 region has the DNA TGTGCCACCGGGTTAGGCGCCGTCCATTCACCCCTCCACTTT. Translated: CATGLGAVHSPLHF.

This clonotype has at least ten counts. The chain joins TRBV29-1 to TRBJ2-3, with D perhaps TRBD1 (5 bases). The V gene's germline CDR1 is SQVTM and CDR2 ANQGSEA. Trimming removed 4 bases from V and 1 base from J, with 9 bases in between. The CDR3 contains 13 residues. CDR3 in amino acids: CSVVFRGTDTQYF. In DNA form, the CDR3 reads TGCAGCGTTGTGTTCAGGGGCACAGATACGCAGTATTTT.

This clonotype has ten or more counts. The chain has TRBV10-3 and TRBJ2-7, with D maybe TRBD2 (7 bases). This CDR3 contains 13 residues. Trimming left V 10 bases short and J 2 bases short, with 15 bases between. The germline V gene encodes CDR1 ENHRY and CDR2 SYGVKD. The CDR3 DNA follows: TGTGCCACAGAGGGGGGGAGCCCCTACGAGCAGTACTTC. Translating it yields CATEGGSPYEQYF.

The V and J genes are TRBV5-1 and TRBJ2-1; tentatively, D is TRBD1 (5 bases). CDR1 and CDR2 (germline): SGHRS, YFSETQ. V was shortened by 1 base and J by 6 bases, with 23 bases between the two germline ends. This CDR3 contains 18 residues. CDR3 coding DNA: TGCGCCAGCAGCTTGTTTACCCCCGGACATCCCTTACCCAATGAGCAGTTCTTC. This translates into CASSLFTPGHPLPNEQFF.

Ten or more counts support this clonotype. The chain couples TRBV5-1 to TRBJ1-6; D not certain. Between the trimmed V and J ends, which lost 0 bases and 0 bases, there was a span of 7 bases. The CDR3 runs 16 residues. Germline values: CDR1 SGHRS, CDR2 YFSETQ. Here the CDR3 reads CASSLGAGSYNSPLHF. The CDR3 DNA reads as TGCGCCAGCAGCTTGGGCGCTGGCTCCTATAATTCACCCCTCCACTTT.

This clonotype showed up many times. The chain links TRBV7-9 to TRBJ2-1; D possibly corresponds to TRBD1 (5 bases). This CDR3 region has 14 residues. V lost 6 bases and J lost 9, with 18 bases in between. CDR1 and CDR2 from the germline V gene are SEHNR and FQNEAQ (reference sequence). In DNA, the CDR3 is TGTGCCAGCAGTCCAAGCGCAGCAGGGATTGAGCAGTTCTTC. This gives the protein CASSPSAAGIEQFF.

This clonotype was counted many times. The rearrangement joins TRBV29-1 to TRBJ2-5; no reliable D call. V was trimmed by 5 bases and J by 5 bases, leaving 12 bases between them. Germline V gives CDR1 SQVTM, CDR2 ANQGSEA. The CDR3 length is 12 residues. CDR3 region: CSVTVARETQYF. The CDR3 nucleotides are TGCAGCGTTACAGTGGCAAGGGAGACCCAGTACTTC.